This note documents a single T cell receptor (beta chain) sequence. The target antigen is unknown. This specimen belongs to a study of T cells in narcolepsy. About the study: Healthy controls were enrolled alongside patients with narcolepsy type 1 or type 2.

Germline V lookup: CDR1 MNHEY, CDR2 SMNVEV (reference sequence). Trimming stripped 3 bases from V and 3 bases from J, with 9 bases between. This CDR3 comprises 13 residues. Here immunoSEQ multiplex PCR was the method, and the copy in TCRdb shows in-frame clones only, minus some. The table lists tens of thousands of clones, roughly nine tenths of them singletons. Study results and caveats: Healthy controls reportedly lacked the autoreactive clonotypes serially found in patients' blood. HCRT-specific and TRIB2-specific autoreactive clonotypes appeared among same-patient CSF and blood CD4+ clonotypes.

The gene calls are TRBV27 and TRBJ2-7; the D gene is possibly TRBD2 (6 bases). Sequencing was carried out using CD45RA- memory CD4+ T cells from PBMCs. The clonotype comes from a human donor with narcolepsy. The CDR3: CASSLGTYYEQYF. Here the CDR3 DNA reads TGTGCCAGCAGTTTGGGGACTTACTACGAGCAGTACTTC.